This TCR beta chain was found in a study of tumor-infiltrating lymphocytes in primary liver carcinoma. Comment on this clonotype: One base away lies a much larger clone, so this may be a sequencing read error.

From 500 ng of total RNA, TCR beta-specific cDNA was reverse-transcribed using a constant-region primer. Nested multiplex PCR, run for three rounds with slightly modified ARM-PCR, yielded TCR beta libraries. Use of TRBV1-TRBV30 forward primers with a C-beta reverse primer characterized the first two PCR rounds, which lasted 10 cycles each. TCRdb analysed the multiplex PCR reads with MiXCR anew, one entry per CDR3 protein. The table includes just under 55,000 distinct CDR3 sequences, around 79% detected once. This CDR3 spans 16 amino acids. Looked up from germline, CDR1 is KGHDR and CDR2 is SFDVKD. Total RNA and DNA came together from 20-30 mg of bulk tissue without cell sorting.

Sequenced input: liver tumor tissue from sampling region 2. Subset meaning: tumor region T2, inferior pole. The receptor's source is a man aged 40-55 years with primary liver carcinoma and hepatitis B virus infection. The V call is TRBV24-1, the J call TRBJ2-5, with a tentative D call TRBD2 (5 bases). This CDR3 is CASSDRRATDQETQYF. The CDR3 nucleotides are TGTGCCTCCAGTGATAGGCGGGCGACGGACCAAGAGACCCAGTACTTC.